A selection of T cell receptor beta chains follows, all from one sample in a study of CD8+ T cells in alopecia areata. Repertoires were generated with immunoSEQ multiplex PCR, while TCRdb's copy carries only in-frame clones and drops some. The sample records thousands of clones, about two thirds being singletons. Sequencing used skin. All receptors come from a human donor in good health. Each CDR3 is given with its conserved first and last residue. D genes are given only for firm matches. The listing skips clone size in some rows; elsewhere it reads once, few, many or a size class.

cdr3_nt | cdr3_aa | j_call | d_call | v_call | clone_size
TGCGCCAGCACATCCCGGAAGGGGGCCAACTATGGCTACACCTTC | CASTSRKGANYGYTF | TRBJ1-2 | TRBD1 | TRBV4-3 | once
TGTGCCAGCAGTTCCGACAGGGATGAGACCCAGTACTTC | CASSSDRDETQYF | TRBJ2-5 | TRBD1 | TRBV2 | NA
TGTGCCAGTGCCCTCGAACAGGGGGTGAACACTGAAGCTTTCTTT | CASALEQGVNTEAFF | TRBJ1-1 | TRBD1 | TRBV19 | NA
TGTGCCAGTAGTAGCTGGGACGGCCAGCCCCAGCATTTT | CASSSWDGQPQHF | TRBJ1-5 | NA | TRBV19 | once
TGTGCCACCAGCAGAGATATAAGGACTAGCAGGTTCAATGAGCAGTTCTTC | CATSRDIRTSRFNEQFF | TRBJ2-1 | TRBD2 | TRBV15 | NA
TGCGCCAGCAGTCAACAGGACTCCATGGAGCAGTACTTC | CASSQQDSMEQYF | TRBJ2-7 | NA | TRBV10-2 | few
TGCAGTGCCAAAACAGGAAATGAGCAGTTCTTC | CSAKTGNEQFF | TRBJ2-1 | NA | TRBV20-1 | NA
TGTGCCAGCAGCCCCTCGGGGGGAGAGACCCAGTACTTC | CASSPSGGETQYF | TRBJ2-5 | TRBD2 | TRBV7-9 | NA
TGTGCCAGCAGCTTAGTCCGGCGGGGCATGGGGCAAGAGACCCAGTACTTC | CASSLVRRGMGQETQYF | TRBJ2-5 | NA | TRBV7-9 | few
TGCGCCAGCAGTCAATCGGACCGAGGGACTACGTACAATGAGCAGTTCTTC | CASSQSDRGTTYNEQFF | TRBJ2-1 | TRBD2 | TRBV23-1 | few
TGTGCCAGCACTCAAACCGGGACAGGGTCCGGCGAGCAGTACTTC | CASTQTGTGSGEQYF | TRBJ2-7 | TRBD1 | TRBV6-5 | NA
TGTGCCAGCAGTCCCCCGCGGGGAAATGCGGATGAAAAACTGTTTTTT | CASSPPRGNADEKLFF | TRBJ1-4 | NA | TRBV6-6 | NA
TGTGCCAGCACCTATGACCAGAATGAGCAGTTCTTC | CASTYDQNEQFF | TRBJ2-1 | NA | TRBV5-6 | NA
TGTGCCAGCAGTAAAGAAGGGGGCGATGGCACCGGGGAGCTGTTTTTT | CASSKEGGDGTGELFF | TRBJ2-2 | TRBD1 | TRBV6-6 | once
TGTGCCAGTAGGTACAGGGACTCTGAAGCTTTCTTT | CASRYRDSEAFF | TRBJ1-1 | NA | TRBV19 | NA
TGCGCCAGCAGCTTGTTCCCTAGCGGGGCTAGCACAGATACGCAGTATTTT | CASSLFPSGASTDTQYF | TRBJ2-3 | TRBD2 | TRBV5-1 | NA
TGCGCCAGCAGCTCAGGCCCCCAAGGGTACCTAAGCTCCTACAATGAGCAGTTCTTC | CASSSGPQGYLSSYNEQFF | TRBJ2-1 | NA | TRBV5-1 | NA
TGCAGCGTTTCGGGTGGGTCTTCTGAAGCTTTCTTT | CSVSGGSSEAFF | TRBJ1-1 | NA | TRBV29-1 | NA
TGTGCCAGCAGTGAGTGGACAGACCCCCGAAAAGCTTTCTTT | CASSEWTDPRKAFF | TRBJ1-1 | NA | TRBV2 | NA
TGTGCCAGTAGTATTAGGGGACAGGGAAAGCGCAATCAGCCCCAGCATTTT | CASSIRGQGKRNQPQHF | TRBJ1-5 | TRBD1 | TRBV19 | NA